This T cell receptor beta chain was recorded in a study of T-cell reconstitution after alpha-beta-depleted transplantation in children. General study points: Diversity of TCRbeta at day 60 was high in some patients, arising from surviving recipient T cells and thymic progenitors. Among T cells one year after transplant, newly produced cells accounted for most counts and diversity. Several hundred expanded graft clones reportedly were the source of alpha-beta T cells about two months after transplant.

Losses at the gene ends were 2 bases for V and 8 bases for J; bases not matched to a gene: 11. Germline CDR1 SEHNR, CDR2 FQNEAQ (reference sequence). This CDR3 comprises 16 residues. This clonotype was detected a few times. The antigen remains undetermined. Preparation of the TCRbeta library was carried out with unique molecular identifiers. TCRdb reprocessed the PCR reads with MiXCR, giving one entry per CDR3 protein. The sample comprises about 460,000 distinct CDR3 sequences, roughly 11% of which are singletons, and 11% to 15% rests with the top ten. This TCR came from a female patient aged 2-15 years who had a stem cell transplant for aplastic anemia, so the T cells may come from the graft donor. The sequenced sample was PBMCs, mostly from graft donor cells, obtained 180 days after TCRalphabeta/CD19-depleted stem cell transplant. The V and J genes are TRBV7-9 and TRBJ2-1, with 8 positions matching TRBD2. CDR3 sequence reads: CASSLLIASGWHEQFF. The CDR3 nucleotides read TGTGCCAGCAGCTTATTAATCGCTAGCGGGTGGCATGAGCAGTTCTTC.